Listed below are T cell receptor beta chains from one sample, sequenced in a study of cytomegalovirus exposure and HLA in healthy donors. Method: immunoSEQ multiplex PCR; TCRdb's copy keeps in-frame clones and lacks some. This sample has roughly 290,000 clones, with about 90% found just once. Sample: PBMCs. Receptors were obtained from a woman younger than 30 in good health and CMV-seronegative. CDR3s include the opening cysteine and the closing phenylalanine or tryptophan. The D gene is left open where the match is weak.

j_call d_call v_call cdr3_aa cdr3_nt
TRBJ2-3 - TRBV11-2 CASSLGLVSTDTQYF TGTGCCAGCAGCTTAGGGCTAGTTAGCACAGATACGCAGTATTTT
TRBJ1-2 - TRBV21-1 CASSKLATGGNDYGYTF TGTGCCAGCAGCAAATTGGCGACAGGGGGCAACGACTATGGCTACACCTTC
TRBJ1-5 - TRBV2 CASGQLNQPQHF TGTGCCAGCGGACAGCTCAATCAGCCCCAGCATTTT
TRBJ1-1 - TRBV6-1 CASSESSGRVIPGAFF TGTGCCAGCAGTGAATCGTCGGGCAGGGTTATTCCTGGAGCTTTCTTT
TRBJ2-2 TRBD1 TRBV28 CASSLKAGGAAGELFF TGTGCCAGCAGTTTAAAGGCAGGGGGCGCCGCCGGGGAGCTGTTTTTT
TRBJ1-2 - TRBV27 CASSLSLTVQYGYTF TGTGCCAGCAGTTTATCGTTAACAGTTCAGTATGGCTACACCTTC
TRBJ2-1 - TRBV4-1 CASSQVLGATNEQFF TGCGCCAGCAGCCAAGTGTTGGGAGCGACCAATGAGCAGTTCTTC
TRBJ2-2 TRBD2 TRBV9 CASGGLAGIGGELFF TGTGCCAGCGGGGGACTAGCGGGGATCGGAGGGGAGCTGTTTTTT
TRBJ1-1 - TRBV5-1 CASSPGTILRNTEAFF TGCGCCAGCAGCCCCGGGACAATCTTACGGAACACTGAAGCTTTCTTT
TRBJ2-7 - TRBV6-5 CAIPRRGNDEQYF TGTGCCATCCCGCGGCGGGGTAACGACGAGCAGTACTTC
TRBJ2-1 - TRBV15 CATSRAGSFDEQFF TGTGCCACCAGCAGGGCCGGGTCTTTCGATGAGCAGTTCTTC